The 29 T cell receptor beta chains below were found in one sample sequenced in a study of glioma-infiltrating T cells. TCR alpha and beta CDR3 regions were amplified from RNA using iRepertoire nested multiplex PCR. Via MiXCR, TCRdb re-called the multiplex PCR reads, giving one row per CDR3 protein. The table records around 190,000 distinct CDR3 sequences, about 47% of them present only once. Sequencing was carried out using glioma tissue, nonneoplastic brain tissue, or PBMCs (not recorded which). The source of these receptors is a human donor with low-grade glioma or glioblastoma, undergoing nonglioma brain surgery, or in good health (not recorded which).

Many counts were recorded for this clonotype. This sequence joins TRBV25-1 and TRBJ2-5, with 12 bases lining up with TRBD2. From germline, CDR1 is MGHDK and CDR2 SYGVNS. This CDR3 comprises 17 residues. V dropped 0 bases and J dropped 3; count of bases not matched to a gene: 5. CDR3 protein: CASSEYFRLAGEETQYF. The CDR3 DNA follows: TGTGCCAGCAGTGAATACTTTCGACTAGCGGGAGAAGAGACCCAGTACTTC.

The chain employs TRBV20-1 and TRBJ2-3; 7 bases align to TRBD1. Trimming cost V 6 bases and J 5 bases; bases outside gene matches: 8. The CDR3 is made up of 13 amino acids. CDR1 DFQATT and CDR2 SNEGSKA come from the germline V gene (reference sequence). CDR3 sequence reads: CSAPGGEKDTQYF. CDR3 nucleotide sequence: TGCAGTGCCCCAGGGGGAGAGAAAGATACGCAGTATTTT.

This clonotype came up many times. The rearrangement uses TRBV28 and TRBJ2-3, with 7 nucleotides matching TRBD2. V dropped 3 bases and J dropped 0; count of bases not matched to a gene: 6. The CDR3 runs 16 residues. Germline V CDR1 and CDR2: MDHEN, SYDVKM. The CDR3 loop reads CASSFSASGSTDTQYF. DNA for the CDR3: TGTGCCAGCAGTTTTTCGGCTAGCGGAAGCACAGATACGCAGTATTTT. The full variable domain, rest sourced from reference TRBV28 and TRBJ2-3, is DVKVTQSSRYLVKRTGEKVFLECVQDMDHENMFWYRQDPGLGLRLIYFSYDVKMKEKGDIPEGYSVSREKKERFSLILESASTNQTSMYLCASSFSASGSTDTQYFGPGTRLTVL.

This clonotype was recorded at least ten times. The V and J genes are TRBV6-1 and TRBJ2-1; maybe TRBD2 (7 bases). CDR1 and CDR2 (germline): MNHNS, SASEGT. Trimming pared 7 bases from V and 9 bases from J, leaving 13 bases between. The CDR3 runs 12 residues. This chain's CDR3 is CASKGGGREQFF. In DNA, the CDR3 is TGTGCCAGCAAAGGCGGGGGCCGTGAGCAGTTCTTC.

The table lists this clonotype with many counts. The chain uses TRBV6-2 or TRBV6-3 and TRBJ2-2; 8 bases fit TRBD2. There are 16 residues in the CDR3. Germline CDR1 reads MNHEY; CDR2 reads SVGEGT. V shed 0 bases and J 4 bases; nucleotides not matched to a gene: 4. CDR3 in amino acids: CASSYSAGGPTGELFF. CDR3 in DNA: TGTGCCAGCAGTTACTCCGCGGGAGGCCCCACCGGGGAGCTGTTTTTT.

The V and J genes are TRBV30 and TRBJ2-1; tentatively, D is TRBD2 (6 bases). V was shortened by 2 bases and J by 13 bases, with 18 bases between the two germline ends. This CDR3 comprises 13 residues. Germline V lookup: CDR1 GTSNPN, CDR2 SVGIG (reference sequence). The CDR3 coding sequence is TGTGCCTGGAGTTTGGGGAGTCGGGAGACACAGTTCTTC. Translated: CAWSLGSRETQFF. The full variable domain, in which reference TRBV30 and TRBJ2-1 provide the parts outside the CDR3, is SQTIHQWPATLVQPVGSPLSLECTVEGTSNPNLYWYRQAAGRGLQLLFYSVGIGQISSEVPQNLSASRPQDRQFILSSKKLLLSDSGFYLCAWSLGSRETQFFGPGTRLTVL.

This clonotype has ten or more counts. The V gene is TRBV7-9, the J gene TRBJ1-2; D remains ambiguous. V was pared by 1 base and J by 7 bases, with 10 bases between. CDR1 and CDR2 from the germline V gene are SEHNR and FQNEAQ (reference sequence). The CDR3 length is 13 residues. CDR3: CASSLGTSPGYTF. The CDR3 region has the DNA TGTGCCAGCAGCTTAGGGACGTCCCCTGGCTACACCTTC.

This clonotype was seen only a few times. This rearrangement joins TRBV2 to TRBJ2-1, with D possibly being TRBD2 (7 bases). Germline-derived CDR1 and CDR2 are SNHLY and FYNNEI. The CDR3 runs 16 residues. V lost 7 bases and J 4 bases, leaving 20 bases between the germline ends. The CDR3 DNA follows: TGTGCCAGCACTACTTCACGGGCGGGGGCGTACAATGAGCAGTTCTTC. Encoded protein: CASTTSRAGAYNEQFF.

J is TRBJ2-2 and V is TRBV9; a weak D match, TRBD2 (6 bases). CDR3 size: 16 residues. V dropped 0 bases and J dropped 3 bases, with 12 bases sitting between them. Germline CDR1 and CDR2: SGDLS and YYNGEE. CDR3 DNA sequence: TGTGCCAGCAGCGTAGCTGGGGGGACGGACACCGGGGAGCTGTTTTTT. It is translated as CASSVAGGTDTGELFF.

Remarks on this clonotype: Relative to the germline gene, one junction end is altered; a read error may explain this. The chain couples TRBV6-6 to TRBJ1-5; 7 positions match TRBD1. The CDR3 has 15 amino acids. CDR1 and CDR2 (germline): MNHNY, SVGAGI (reference sequence). The CDR3, as DNA: TGTGCAAGCACCGAAGGGGGCCGCTACAATCAGCGCCAGCATTTT. This encodes CASTEGGRYNQRQHF.

This clonotype was detected ten times or more. J is TRBJ2-1 and V is TRBV6-1; the D gene could be TRBD1 or TRBD2 (5 bases each). Germline V gene lookup returns CDR1 MNHNS and CDR2 SASEGT. CDR3 size: 13 residues. V lost 9 bases to trimming and J lost 1 base, with 10 bases between them. CDR3 loop: CASGTTSYNEQFF. CDR3 nucleotides: TGTGCCAGTGGGACGACTTCCTACAATGAGCAGTTCTTC.

With regard to this clonotype: A much larger clone sits a single nucleotide away, making a read error possible. The CDR3 spells CASSQDLTAQETQYF. In DNA, the CDR3 is TGCGCCAGCAGCCAAGACCTGACAGCCCAAGAGACCCAGTACTTC. The chain links TRBV4-1 to TRBJ2-5; maybe TRBD1 (5 bases). V was clipped by 0 bases and J by 1 base, with 9 bases between them. The CDR3 totals 15 residues. From germline, CDR1 is MGHRA and CDR2 YSYEKL.

The rearrangement joins TRBV20-1 to TRBJ2-7; no firm D call. Germline V CDR1 and CDR2: DFQATT, SNEGSKA (reference sequence). Trimming took off 0 bases at V and 0 bases at J, with 15 bases between the two ends. The CDR3 consists of 16 residues. DNA for the CDR3: TGCAGTGCTAGAGATACTAAAGTGGCAAGCTCCTACGAGCAGTACTTC. Protein: CSARDTKVASSYEQYF.

This clonotype was seen repeatedly, ten times or more. The chain recombines TRBV27 with TRBJ2-7, with TRBD2 matching 8 bases. Germline V gene lookup returns CDR1 MNHEY and CDR2 SMNVEV (reference sequence). The CDR3 is made up of 13 amino acids. J lost 7 bases, V lost 8 bases, and 10 bases had no gene match. The CDR3 loop is CASGNDGTREQYF. The CDR3 nucleotides read TGTGCCAGCGGGAACGACGGGACTAGGGAGCAGTACTTC.

On this clonotype: This is likely a read error, given that the CDR3 carries no conserved phenylalanine or tryptophan at its end. The DNA is omitted, as the CDR3 cannot be located on it reliably, and the CDR3 follows TCRdb's listing. The chain has TRBV20-1 and TRBJ2-5; the D call of TRBD2 is as the table states it, not checked on the DNA. The CDR3 adds up to 13 amino acids, both ends counted. CDR1 and CDR2 (germline): DFQATT, SNEGSKA (reference sequence). CDR3 sequence reads: CSAIGGGGETEYL.

Worth noting for this clonotype: A much larger clonotype is one base distant, so this may be a read error. The chain links TRBV27 to TRBJ2-2; 8 nucleotides agree with TRBD1. The CDR3 has 17 amino acids. V lost 9 bases, J lost 4 bases, and 16 bases stayed unmatched. Germline CDR1 and CDR2: MNHEY and SMNVEV (reference sequence). The CDR3 here is CARSQRPRTGTTGELFF. The DNA for the CDR3 is TGTGCCAGAAGTCAACGACCCCGGACAGGGACCACCGGGGAGCTGTTTTTT.

As to this clonotype: A read error may be the cause here, since a much bigger clone is one base away. The chain recombines TRBV25-1 with TRBJ2-1; no clear D. V lost 4 bases and J 12 bases, leaving 13 bases between the germline ends. Per the germline V gene, CDR1 is MGHDK and CDR2 is SYGVNS. The CDR3 consists of 12 residues. CDR3 in amino acids: CASSGTSSLQFF. DNA of the CDR3: TGTGCCAGCAGTGGAACGTCGAGCCTGCAGTTCTTC.

The table lists this clonotype with a few counts. CDR3 in amino acids: CASSQENTHHEQYF. The CDR3 nucleotides are TGTGCCAGCAGCCAAGAAAATACCCACCACGAGCAGTACTTC. V gene TRBV4-2 combines with J gene TRBJ2-7; D is ambiguous. V lost 0 bases to trimming and J lost 5 bases, with 11 bases between them. The CDR3 has 14 amino acids. Looked up from germline, CDR1 is LGHNA and CDR2 is YNFKEQ.

The gene calls are TRBV10-3 and TRBJ2-3, with D possibly matching TRBD2 (5 bases). V lost 6 bases to trimming and J lost 0 bases, with 7 bases between them. Germline assignment: CDR1 ENHRY and CDR2 SYGVKD. The CDR3 extends over 13 amino acids. Here the CDR3 reads CAIREGSTDTQYF. The CDR3 nucleotides read TGTGCCATCAGAGAGGGTAGCACAGATACGCAGTATTTT.

As to this clonotype: A much larger clone sits a single nucleotide away, making a read error possible. J is TRBJ1-4 and V is TRBV10-3; D uncertain. Trimming stripped 0 bases from V and 7 bases from J, with 12 bases between. There are 15 residues in the CDR3. CDR1 is ENHRY, CDR2 SYGVKD, per germline. CDR3 region: CAISESGTLSEKLFF. The CDR3 nucleotides are TGTGCCATCAGTGAGTCGGGCACCCTTAGTGAAAAACTGTTTTTT.

V usage is TRBV9 and J usage is TRBJ2-1, with 7 positions matching TRBD1. Germline CDR1 is SGDLS and CDR2 is YYNGEE. With 2 bases clipped from V and 3 bases from J, the junction kept 11 bases outside the gene matches. The CDR3 has 17 amino acids. The CDR3 region is CASSVPNTPGGYNEQFF. CDR3 DNA sequence: TGTGCCAGCAGCGTTCCGAATACCCCAGGGGGCTACAATGAGCAGTTCTTC.

The chain links TRBV5-1 to TRBJ2-1; 11 bases line up with TRBD2. The V and J ends lost 6 bases and 2 bases, in that order; junction bases with no gene match: 7. In germline, CDR1 is SGHRS, CDR2 YFSETQ. This CDR3 contains 16 residues. CDR3 region: CASTWTSGYTYNEQFF. DNA of the CDR3: TGCGCCAGCACTTGGACTAGCGGGTATACCTACAATGAGCAGTTCTTC.

The table lists this clonotype with many counts. This chain connects TRBV20-1 to TRBJ1-1; maybe TRBD1 (6 bases). The CDR3 consists of 14 residues. V was pared by 4 bases and J by 1 base, with 13 bases between. Germline V gives CDR1 DFQATT, CDR2 SNEGSKA (reference sequence). Here the CDR3 reads CSAKGGTGNTEAFF. The CDR3 region has the DNA TGCAGTGCTAAGGGGGGAACAGGGAACACTGAAGCTTTCTTT.

Concerning this clonotype: One end of the junction varies from germline; a read error may be responsible. The chain is built from TRBV6-2 or TRBV6-3 and TRBJ2-3; 11 nucleotides match TRBD2. CDR3 length equals 15 residues. Germline CDR1 is MNHEY and CDR2 is SVGEGT. The CDR3 sequence is CASIELAGVTGTQYF. CDR3 coding DNA: TGTGCCAGCATTGAACTAGCGGGAGTCACAGGTACGCAGTATTTT.

This clonotype was picked up many times. The chain employs TRBV27 and TRBJ1-1; D unresolved. The germline V gene encodes CDR1 MNHEY and CDR2 SMNVEV (reference sequence). CDR3 length equals 16 residues. The germline V and J ends were trimmed by 2 bases and 2 bases, with 15 bases remaining between them. The CDR3 nucleotides read TGTGCCAGCAGTTTAGGATCGGGCCAAGTAAACACTGAAGCTTTCTTT. It codes for CASSLGSGQVNTEAFF.

There are many counts of this clonotype. This chain links TRBV10-3 with TRBJ2-1; 9 bases are shared with TRBD2. Germline trimming cut 8 bases from V and 8 bases from J; bases unmatched to any gene: 10. CDR1 is ENHRY and CDR2 is SYGVKD in the germline V gene. The CDR3 sequence is 14 residues long. The CDR3 loop is CAIRASGTKDEQFF. Written as DNA, the CDR3 is TGTGCCATCCGGGCTAGCGGGACGAAGGATGAGCAGTTCTTC.

In regard to this clonotype: A single base separates this from a much larger clone, so it may be a read error. V usage is TRBV20-1 and J usage is TRBJ2-7; D is undetermined. The length of the CDR3 is 11 residues. Germline values: CDR1 DFQATT, CDR2 SNEGSKA (reference sequence). The CDR3, as DNA: TGCAGTGCTACCCTCTCCTACAAGCAGTACTTC. This sequence encodes CSATLSYKQYF.

There are many counts of this clonotype. The rearrangement uses TRBV6-1 and TRBJ2-3, with D perhaps matching TRBD1 or TRBD2 (5 bases each). Germline CDR1 MNHNS, CDR2 SASEGT. Trimming shortened V by 11 bases and J by 1 base, and 10 bases separated the two germline ends. The CDR3 is 12 residues long. The CDR3 DNA reads TGTGCCTGTCAGGGAGGCACAGATACGCAGTATTTT. It yields the protein CACQGGTDTQYF.

This chain links TRBV3-1 with TRBJ2-1; no firm D call. Germline V lookup: CDR1 LGHDT, CDR2 YNNKEL (reference sequence). V was trimmed by 0 bases and J by 9 bases, leaving 12 bases between them. The CDR3 extends over 14 amino acids. CDR3 in DNA: TGTGCCAGCAGCCAAGATTGTTCGGTGGGTGAGCAGTTCTTC. Translated, it gives CASSQDCSVGEQFF.